This TCR beta chain was sequenced during a study of blood T cell repertoires in COVID-19. The overall study: From T cells, B-cell-depleted T cells, or PBMCs came the material, which was cDNA or gDNA.

The V segment lost 4 bases and the J segment 9 bases; nucleotides outside the gene matches: 5. CDR1 and CDR2 (germline): MGHRA, YSYEKL. The CDR3 is 15 amino acids. Seattle patients were enrolled during active infection and followed longitudinally. Repertoires were generated with immunoSEQ multiplex PCR, while TCRdb's copy carries only in-frame clones and drops some. Of some 240,000 clones listed, around 87% are singletons. The sequenced sample consisted of peripheral blood. The chain joins TRBV4-1 to TRBJ2-1; 14 nucleotides align to TRBD2. The clonotype comes from a woman aged 55-69 years with COVID-19, enrolled during active disease. The CDR3 DNA sequence: TGCGCCAGCAGCCTGACTAGCGGGGGGGCTTTTGAGCAGTTCTTC. Translation: CASSLTSGGAFEQFF.